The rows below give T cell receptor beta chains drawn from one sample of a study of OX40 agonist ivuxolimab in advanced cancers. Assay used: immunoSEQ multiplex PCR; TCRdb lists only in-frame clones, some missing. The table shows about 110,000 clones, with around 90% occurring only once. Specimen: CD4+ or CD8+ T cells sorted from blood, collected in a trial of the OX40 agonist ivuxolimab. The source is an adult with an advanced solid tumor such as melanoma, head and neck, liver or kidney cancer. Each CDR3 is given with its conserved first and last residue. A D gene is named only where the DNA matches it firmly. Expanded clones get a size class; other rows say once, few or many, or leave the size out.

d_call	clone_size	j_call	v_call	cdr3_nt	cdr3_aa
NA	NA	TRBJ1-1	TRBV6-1	TGTGCCAGCACCCAACACGGTCGCACTGAAGCTTTCTTT	CASTQHGRTEAFF
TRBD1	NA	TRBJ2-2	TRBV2	TGTGCCAGCAGTACCGGGACAGGGAGAACCGGGGAGCTGTTTTTT	CASSTGTGRTGELFF
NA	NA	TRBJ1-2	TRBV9	TGTGCCAGCAGCCCCACGATCAACATGAACTATGGCTACACCTTC	CASSPTINMNYGYTF
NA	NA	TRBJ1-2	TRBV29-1	TGCAGCTCCTTCCTAGACGGCTACACCTTC	CSSFLDGYTF
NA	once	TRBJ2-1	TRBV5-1	TGCGCCATCCCTAGAGTGAGGAGGAGATACAATGAGCAGTTCTTC	CAIPRVRRRYNEQFF
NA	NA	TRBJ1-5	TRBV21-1	TGTGCCAGCAGCGGGAAGGCGACAGGTCCTTATAGCAATCAGCCCCAGCATTTT	CASSGKATGPYSNQPQHF
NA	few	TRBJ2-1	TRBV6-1	TGTGCCAGCAGTGTGGGGCCTTACAATGAGCAGTTCTTC	CASSVGPYNEQFF
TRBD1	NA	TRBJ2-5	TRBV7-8	TGTGCCAGCAGCTTAACCGACAGGGAAGGGACCCAGTACTTC	CASSLTDREGTQYF
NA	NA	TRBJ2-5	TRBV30	TGTGCCTGGAGTCCGGGTGTTGGCGGACAAGAGACCCAGTACTTC	CAWSPGVGGQETQYF
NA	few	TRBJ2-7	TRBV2	TGTGCCAGCTCCCGAGGGGACTACGAGCAGTACTTC	CASSRGDYEQYF
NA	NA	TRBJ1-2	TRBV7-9	TGTGCCAGCAGCGTGGAGGCGTTCGGCTACACCTTC	CASSVEAFGYTF
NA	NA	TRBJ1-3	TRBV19	TGTGCCAGTAGTAACCCCGGGGGCTCTGGAAACACCATATATTTT	CASSNPGGSGNTIYF
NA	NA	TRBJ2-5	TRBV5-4	TGTGCCAGCAGCAGCCAACAGGGTATCGGAGAGACCCAGTACTTC	CASSSQQGIGETQYF
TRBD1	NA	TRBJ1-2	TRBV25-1	TGTGCCAGCAGGGACTCGGGACAGAACTATGGCTACACCTTC	CASRDSGQNYGYTF
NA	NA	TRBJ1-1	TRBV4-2	TGTGCCAGCAGCCAAGGGCAGGGCCCCCTTGAAGCTTTCTTT	CASSQGQGPLEAFF
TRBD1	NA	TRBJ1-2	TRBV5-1	TGCGCCAGCAGCTTGGAACCAGGGGGTGGCTACACCTTC	CASSLEPGGGYTF
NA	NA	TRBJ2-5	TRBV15	TGTGCCACCAGCAGGGGATACCAAGAGACCCAGTACTTC	CATSRGYQETQYF
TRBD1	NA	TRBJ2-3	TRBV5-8	TGTGCCAGCAGCTATCAGGGGGCCCGCACAGATACGCAGTATTTT	CASSYQGARTDTQYF
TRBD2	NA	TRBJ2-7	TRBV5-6	TGTGCCAGCAGCTTGAATCCCGGGGGGGAGCAGTACTTC	CASSLNPGGEQYF
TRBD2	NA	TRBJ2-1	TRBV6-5	TGTGCCAGCAGTTACCGGGGGGTCGGGTACAATGAGCAGTTCTTC	CASSYRGVGYNEQFF
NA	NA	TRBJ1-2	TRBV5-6	TGTGCCAGCACCGGGGGGGTTCCTCTAAGCTATGGCTACACCTTC	CASTGGVPLSYGYTF
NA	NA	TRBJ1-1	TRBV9	TGTGCCAGCAGCGTAGTTGGAGGGATGAACACTGAAGCTTTCTTT	CASSVVGGMNTEAFF
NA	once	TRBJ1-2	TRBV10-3	TGTGCCATCAGTGGCAACAGGGTTCAAGCGGATGGCTACACCTTC	CAISGNRVQADGYTF
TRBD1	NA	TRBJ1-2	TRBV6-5	TGTGCCAGCAACCTACGACAGGGTAATAACTATGGCTACACCTTC	CASNLRQGNNYGYTF
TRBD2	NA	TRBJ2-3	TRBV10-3	TGTGCCATCACAGCGGGGGACACAGATACGCAGTATTTT	CAITAGDTDTQYF
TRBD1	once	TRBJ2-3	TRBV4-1	TGCGCCAGCAGCCAGGTTGGGACAGACAGGGATACGCAGTATTTT	CASSQVGTDRDTQYF
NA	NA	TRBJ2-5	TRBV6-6	TGTGCCAGCAGTAAGGGCCCCTTACAAGAGACCCAGTACTTC	CASSKGPLQETQYF
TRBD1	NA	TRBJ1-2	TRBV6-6	TGTGCCAGCAGTAGAACAGGGGGCGCAGGCTATGGCTACACCTTC	CASSRTGGAGYGYTF
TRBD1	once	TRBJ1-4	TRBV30	TGTGCCTGGAGTGTAAACAGGGGGGGCGAAAAACTGTTTTTT	CAWSVNRGGEKLFF
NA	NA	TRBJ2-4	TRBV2	TGTGCCAGCAGTGGAGCTTGGGGACAACCTAAAAACATTCAGTACTTC	CASSGAWGQPKNIQYF
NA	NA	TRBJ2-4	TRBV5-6	TGTGCCAGCAGCCTGATTGAGGGATCAGGAAACATTCAGTACTTC	CASSLIEGSGNIQYF
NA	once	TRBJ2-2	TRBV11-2	TGTGCCAGCAGCTTAGCGCGGGGAACCCCCGTGTACGCCGGGGAGCTGTTTTTT	CASSLARGTPVYAGELFF
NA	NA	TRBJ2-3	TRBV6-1	TGTGCCAGCAGTGAAGTGTCCTACGGGGGCCTAGATACGCAGTATTTT	CASSEVSYGGLDTQYF
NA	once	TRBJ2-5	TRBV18	TGTGCCAGCTCCCCCGGGAACCAAGAGACCCAGTACTTC	CASSPGNQETQYF
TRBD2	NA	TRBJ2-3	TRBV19	TGTGCCAGTAGTATAGAGTACCCGGGAGGGGCCGATACGCAGTATTTT	CASSIEYPGGADTQYF